What follows describes a single T cell receptor beta chain. The antigen is undetermined. The CDR3 covers 15 residues. V gave up 0 bases and J gave up 2 bases, with 8 bases separating them. CDR1 is SGHRS and CDR2 is YFSETQ in the germline V gene. The entry originates in a study of T cells in Graves' hyperthyroidism and ophthalmopathy. Broader study findings: Most clonotypes that expanded in the thyroid above 0.001 also showed up in blood. Ophthalmopathy stood apart from stable hyperthyroidism in a 13 V-J model. The model foresaw ophthalmopathy a median approximately 6.1 months prior to onset.

TCR beta CDR3 sequences were amplified from RNA transcripts. The HTBI primer set served for first-round RT-PCR of the TCR CDR3. A single record per CDR3 protein comes from TCRdb applying MiXCR to the multiplex PCR reads. The data show roughly 700,000 distinct CDR3 sequences, about a third seen once. Reasons for excluding patients were uncontrolled infection, other autoimmune disease, pregnancy or lactation. The gene calls are TRBV5-1 and TRBJ2-2; no reliable D call. Sequences were obtained from blood. This clonotype originated in a woman in her forties with Graves' hyperthyroidism. CDR3 region: CASSLGLFNTGELFF. The CDR3 coding sequence is TGCGCCAGCAGCTTGGGACTCTTCAACACCGGGGAGCTGTTTTTT.